The 10 T cell receptor beta chains in this list originate from one sample, sequenced in a study of blood T cell repertoires in COVID-19. Sequencing used immunoSEQ multiplex PCR; TCRdb keeps in-frame clones, though not all of them. Among about 500,000 clones listed, about 85% were seen once. Input material: PBMCs or T cells enriched from blood (not recorded which). These TCRs come from a woman under 30 who had recovered from COVID-19.

J is TRBJ1-4 and V is TRBV6-5, with a tentative D call TRBD1 (5 bases). Per germline, CDR1 MNHEY and CDR2 SVGAGI. The CDR3 covers 14 residues. Trimming took off 4 bases at V and 5 bases at J, with 11 bases between the two ends. The CDR3 sequence is CASSWSEGNEKLFF. Here the CDR3 DNA reads TGTGCCAGCAGTTGGTCGGAGGGGAATGAAAAACTGTTTTTT.

The J gene is TRBJ1-1, the V gene TRBV9; D call uncertain. Germline lookup yields CDR1 SGDLS and CDR2 YYNGEE. This CDR3 has 13 amino acids. Trimming left V 0 bases short and J 2 bases short, with 5 bases between. The CDR3 nucleotides are TGTGCCAGCAGCGTAGCAGTAAACACTGAAGCTTTCTTT. Its protein is CASSVAVNTEAFF.

Concerning this clone: It is likely a read error, because the conserved phenylalanine at the end of the CDR3 is missing. It is unclear where the CDR3 begins or ends on the DNA, so no DNA is shown, and the CDR3 is as TCRdb lists it. The chain couples TRBV7-2 to TRBJ1-2; no check of the table's D call, TRBD1, against the DNA was made. Germline CDR1 reads SGHTA; CDR2 reads FQGNSA. The CDR3 is 14 amino acids long, termini counted. The CDR3 sequence is CASSLEGTGGLRFS.

V is TRBV5-1 and J is TRBJ2-5, with D possibly TRBD2 on 6 matching bases. V was trimmed by 6 bases and J by 4 bases, leaving 10 bases between them. The CDR3 extends over 12 amino acids. The germline V gene encodes CDR1 SGHRS and CDR2 YFSETQ. The CDR3 reads CASNGGGETQYF. The CDR3 DNA is TGCGCCAGCAACGGGGGAGGAGAGACCCAGTACTTC.

This chain links TRBV20-1 with TRBJ2-2, with unresolved D. The germline V gene has CDR1 DFQATT and CDR2 SNEGSKA (reference sequence). This CDR3 region has 13 residues. V dropped 3 bases and J dropped 0 bases, with 5 bases sitting between them. CDR3 bases: TGCAGTGCTAGTCGGGCGAACACCGGGGAGCTGTTTTTT. Protein: CSASRANTGELFF.

V is TRBV6-5 and J is TRBJ1-2; the D gene is possibly TRBD1 (5 bases). V was cut by 0 bases and J by 8 bases, with 16 bases left in between. CDR1 and CDR2 from the germline V gene are MNHEY and SVGAGI. The CDR3 spans 15 residues. CDR3: CASSYSRGGDWGYTF. For the CDR3, the DNA is TGTGCCAGCAGTTACTCGAGAGGTGGGGACTGGGGCTACACCTTC.

This sequence joins TRBV24-1 and TRBJ1-5; D is unclear. The CDR3 spans 12 residues. Germline CDR1 KGHDR, CDR2 SFDVKD. V was trimmed by 7 bases and J by 4 bases, leaving 7 bases between them. The chain's CDR3 is CATSYPNQPQHF. The CDR3 DNA reads as TGTGCCACCAGCTACCCAAATCAGCCCCAGCATTTT.

The chain couples TRBV7-9 to TRBJ2-7, with D tentatively TRBD1 (5 bases). The CDR3 runs 14 residues. Germline CDR1 SEHNR, CDR2 FQNEAQ (reference sequence). Trimming took 1 base from V and 0 from J, leaving 7 bases between them. CDR3 sequence reads: CASSLGTYSYEQYF. DNA for the CDR3: TGTGCCAGCAGCTTAGGGACATACTCCTACGAGCAGTACTTC.

The chain recombines TRBV7-2 with TRBJ2-1; a possible D gene is TRBD1 (6 bases). The CDR3 runs to 12 residues. V lost 5 bases to trimming and J lost 9 bases, with 11 bases between them. Germline assignment: CDR1 SGHTA and CDR2 FQGNSA. The CDR3 region is CASSPQGSEQFF. The CDR3 coding sequence is TGTGCCAGCAGCCCTCAGGGGAGTGAGCAGTTCTTC.

The V and J genes are TRBV6-5 and TRBJ2-3; 9 bases are shared with TRBD2. The CDR3 is 14 amino acids. Losses at the gene ends were 2 bases for V and 8 bases for J; bases not matched to a gene: 5. Looked up from germline, CDR1 is MNHEY and CDR2 is SVGAGI. The CDR3 here is CASSYAGGLSTQYF. CDR3 bases: TGTGCCAGCAGTTACGCGGGGGGGTTAAGTACGCAGTATTTT.